The 25 T cell receptor beta chains reported below all come from one sample, sequenced in a study of T cells after yellow fever vaccination. TCRdb re-analysed the 5' RACE reads in MiXCR, keeping a single row per CDR3 protein. Of 300,000 to 400,000 distinct CDR3 sequences in the sample, around an eighth are singletons; the top ten hold 3.2%. The sequencing used CD4+ T cells sorted from PBMCs, collected 15 days after the yellow fever booster vaccination. These receptors all stem from a young man who received the YFV17D yellow fever vaccine.

This chain connects TRBV30 to TRBJ1-1, with D possibly TRBD1 on 5 matching bases. The V gene lost 5 bases and the J gene lost 3 bases, with 16 bases spanning the gap. The CDR3 covers 14 residues. The germline V gene encodes CDR1 GTSNPN and CDR2 SVGIG (reference sequence). The CDR3 here is CAWARRGGDTEAFF. CDR3 in DNA: TGTGCCTGGGCCCGTCGTGGGGGAGACACTGAAGCTTTCTTT.

This clonotype has at least ten counts. V and J are TRBV4-3 and TRBJ1-6; possible D gene TRBD1, 6 bases. Germline CDR1 LGHNA, CDR2 YSLEER. V was shortened by 6 bases and J by 4 bases, with 10 bases between the two germline ends. CDR3 length: 14 amino acids. This CDR3 reads CASRGGQYNSPLHF. In nucleotides, the CDR3 is TGCGCCAGCAGAGGGGGGCAGTATAATTCACCCCTCCACTTT.

V usage is TRBV20-1 and J usage is TRBJ2-3, with 8 bases that match TRBD2. V shed 2 bases and J 3 bases; nucleotides not matched to a gene: 1. There are 13 residues in the CDR3. Germline V lookup: CDR1 DFQATT, CDR2 SNEGSKA (reference sequence). The CDR3 spells CSARRGGTDTQYF. CDR3 bases: TGCAGTGCTAGACGGGGGGGGACAGATACGCAGTATTTT.

This clonotype was recorded a few times. J is TRBJ2-3 and V is TRBV19; D not resolved. V was clipped by 4 bases and J by 5 bases, with 19 bases between them. Germline loops: CDR1 LNHDA, CDR2 SQIVND (reference sequence). The CDR3 is 16 residues long. The CDR3 spells CASSNRYPTPGDTQYF. CDR3 nucleotide sequence: TGTGCCAGTAGTAACCGATACCCGACCCCTGGAGATACGCAGTATTTT.

This clonotype was counted ten times or more. The rearrangement uses TRBV7-9 and TRBJ2-3; 9 positions match TRBD2. V shed 5 bases and J 6 bases; nucleotides not matched to a gene: 12. The CDR3 consists of 16 residues. The germline CDR1 and CDR2 sequences are SEHNR and FQNEAQ (reference sequence). The CDR3 protein is CASSPLAGRARDTQYF. The DNA of the CDR3 is TGTGCCAGCAGCCCACTAGCGGGCCGAGCGAGGGATACGCAGTATTTT.

In its sample, this clonotype was seen many times. The chain links TRBV10-3 to TRBJ2-3, with 8 positions matching TRBD2. The CDR3 consists of 17 residues. CDR1 and CDR2 (germline): ENHRY, SYGVKD. V shed 6 bases and J 0 bases; nucleotides not matched to a gene: 11. The CDR3 coding sequence is TGTGCCATCAGCCCCGCGCCCGGGAGGGCTAGCACAGATACGCAGTATTTT. Its protein product is CAISPAPGRASTDTQYF.

This rearrangement joins TRBV9 to TRBJ2-6; D is perhaps TRBD1 (5 bases). Between the trimmed V and J ends, which lost 0 bases and 5 bases, there was a span of 9 bases. The CDR3 is 15 amino acids. Germline loops: CDR1 SGDLS, CDR2 YYNGEE. The CDR3 reads CASSVEDIRANVLTF. The CDR3 nucleotides are TGTGCCAGCAGCGTAGAGGACATCAGGGCCAACGTCCTGACTTTC.

This clonotype turned up a few times. The chain carries TRBV12-3 or TRBV12-4 and TRBJ2-3, with 12 bases lining up with TRBD2. This CDR3 comprises 16 residues. The junction had 4 bases not matched to a gene; V was cut back by 1 base and J by 5 bases. The CDR3 protein is CASSLELAGGGDTQYF. DNA of the CDR3: TGTGCCAGCAGTTTAGAACTAGCGGGGGGCGGAGATACGCAGTATTTT.

This clonotype was picked up a small number of times. The chain recombines TRBV7-9 with TRBJ2-3; TRBD2 matches at 10 bases. Germline V gene lookup returns CDR1 SEHNR and CDR2 FQNEAQ (reference sequence). The CDR3 spans 15 residues. Losses at the gene ends were 5 bases for V and 4 bases for J; bases not matched to a gene: 6. CDR3 bases: TGTGCCAGCAGCGGCCAGCGGGGGGGCCCAGATACGCAGTATTTT. Translation: CASSGQRGGPDTQYF.

This clonotype was counted a few times. The J gene is TRBJ2-7, the V gene TRBV7-2, with 7 bases identical to TRBD1. V trimming: 1 base; J trimming: 2 bases; junction bases outside the gene matches: 5. The V gene's germline CDR1 is SGHTA and CDR2 FQGNSA. This CDR3 comprises 15 residues. The CDR3 here is CASSLDVGTAYEQYF. CDR3 DNA: TGTGCCAGCAGCTTAGATGTTGGGACAGCCTACGAGCAGTACTTC. The entire variable domain, with the rest obtained from reference TRBV7-2 and TRBJ2-7, is as follows: GAGVSQSPSNKVTEKGKDVELRCDPISGHTALYWYRQSLGQGLEFLIYFQGNSAPDKSGLPSDRFSAERTGGSVSTLTIQRTQQEDSAVYLCASSLDVGTAYEQYFGPGTRLTVT.

This clonotype is labeled medium-sized (0.01 to 0.1%). This sequence joins TRBV5-1 and TRBJ2-2; D gene ambiguous. V gave up 0 bases and J gave up 4 bases, with 4 bases separating them. The CDR3 consists of 13 residues. Germline loops: CDR1 SGHRS, CDR2 YFSETQ. In DNA form, the CDR3 reads TGCGCCAGCAGCTTGGCGTCCACCGGGGAGCTGTTTTTT. Encoded protein: CASSLASTGELFF.

CDR3 coding DNA: TGTGCCAGCAGTTCGGGCCCTGGTAACGAGCAGTTCTTC. It is translated as CASSSGPGNEQFF. V usage is TRBV7-9 and J usage is TRBJ2-1; D remains unclear. Germline lookup yields CDR1 SEHNR and CDR2 FQNEAQ (reference sequence). This CDR3 has 13 amino acids. V was pared by 6 bases and J by 10 bases, with 16 bases between.

The V and J genes are TRBV7-2 and TRBJ2-3; the match to TRBD2 covers 8 bases. The CDR3 consists of 15 residues. The germline V gene encodes CDR1 SGHTA and CDR2 FQGNSA. Trimming removed 3 bases from V and 3 bases from J; junction bases left unmatched: 5. The chain's CDR3 is CASSFSSGPTDTQYF. CDR3 DNA: TGTGCCAGCAGCTTCTCTAGCGGGCCTACAGATACGCAGTATTTT.

V and J are TRBV7-3 and TRBJ2-1; TRBD2 matches 11 bases. CDR1 and CDR2 from the germline V gene are SGHTA and FQGTGA. V gave up 0 bases and J gave up 8 bases; unmatched junction bases: 6. The CDR3 covers 16 residues. DNA of the CDR3: TGTGCCAGCAGCTTAACGATGACTAGCGGGGTCGATGAGCAGTTCTTC. This codes for CASSLTMTSGVDEQFF. The variable domain in full, with the rest retrieved from reference TRBV7-3 and TRBJ2-1, is GAGVSQTPSNKVTEKGKYVELRCDPISGHTALYWYRQSLGQGPEFLIYFQGTGAADDSGLPNDRFFAVRPEGSVSTLKIQRTERGDSAVYLCASSLTMTSGVDEQFFGPGTRLTVL.

This clonotype was picked up many times. The V call is TRBV4-1, the J call TRBJ2-3; 7 bases map to TRBD2. This CDR3 contains 15 residues. J gave up 6 bases and V 0 bases, and 6 bases lay outside the gene matches. Germline assignment: CDR1 MGHRA and CDR2 YSYEKL. CDR3 residues: CASSQELTSQDTQYF. The CDR3 DNA sequence: TGCGCCAGCAGCCAAGAATTGACTAGCCAGGATACGCAGTATTTT.

This clonotype was seen a handful of times. This rearrangement joins TRBV12-3 or TRBV12-4 to TRBJ2-2; D remains ambiguous. This CDR3 spans 15 amino acids. Deletions cut 2 bases from V and 5 bases from J, with 12 bases between. The CDR3 nucleotides are TGTGCCAGCAGTTTACCCCCAGGTCTTACCGGGGAGCTGTTTTTT. Its protein is CASSLPPGLTGELFF.

In this sample, this clonotype turned up many times. This CDR3 is CASSPNRVHEQFF. The CDR3 DNA is TGTGCCAGCAGCCCAAACAGGGTCCATGAGCAGTTCTTC. The J gene is TRBJ2-1, the V gene TRBV7-7; a weak D match, TRBD1 (6 bases). Germline V CDR1 and CDR2: SSHAT, FNYEAQ (reference sequence). The ends were cut back, 5 bases at V and 8 bases at J, with 13 bases in the middle. The CDR3 is made up of 13 amino acids.

The V and J genes are TRBV4-3 and TRBJ1-1; 8 nucleotides agree with TRBD1. The CDR3 loop spans 15 amino acids. Germline V gene data show CDR1 as LGHNA and CDR2 as YSLEER. V lost 0 bases to trimming and J lost 5 bases; unmatched junction nucleotides: 5. DNA for the CDR3: TGCGCCAGCAGCCAAGATTACAGGGGGATGACTGAAGCTTTCTTT. This encodes CASSQDYRGMTEAFF.

This clonotype turned up a few times. V and J are TRBV4-1 and TRBJ2-6, with 9 bases identical to TRBD1. After removal of 3 bases from V and 12 bases from J, the junction contained 12 bases not matched to a gene. In germline, CDR1 is MGHRA, CDR2 YSYEKL. The CDR3 totals 16 residues. CDR3 nucleotide sequence: TGCGCCAGCAGCCAGGGGCCGGGACAGGGTACGGGCGTCCTGACTTTC. Its protein product is CASSQGPGQGTGVLTF.

In this sample, this clonotype turned up a few times. V and J are TRBV25-1 and TRBJ2-2, with D maybe TRBD2 (6 bases). Germline V gene data show CDR1 as MGHDK and CDR2 as SYGVNS. The CDR3 contains 19 residues. The V gene lost 2 bases and the J gene lost 5 bases, with 24 bases spanning the gap. The DNA for the CDR3 is TGTGCCAGCAGTGAAGCCCGATCACGTGATAGCGGATTAACCGGGGAGCTGTTTTTT. Protein product: CASSEARSRDSGLTGELFF.

This clonotype came up a few times. V usage is TRBV18 and J usage is TRBJ2-3; D tentatively reads TRBD1 or TRBD2 (5 bases each). V lost 2 bases to trimming and J lost 1 base, with 13 bases between them. Germline CDR1 and CDR2: KGHSH and LQKENI. The CDR3 has 16 amino acids. As DNA, the CDR3 is TGTGCCAGCTCACCATCATGGGACGGTCGCACAGATACGCAGTATTTT. Protein sequence: CASSPSWDGRTDTQYF.

The chain joins TRBV6-2 or TRBV6-3 to TRBJ2-3; 10 bases match TRBD2. Germline V gene data show CDR1 as MNHEY and CDR2 as SVGEGT. V shed 6 bases, J shed 5 bases, and the junction held 5 bases outside the gene matches. The CDR3 is 14 amino acids. The CDR3 coding sequence is TGTGCCAGCAGCCCATCTAGCGGGGGAGATACGCAGTATTTT. As protein: CASSPSSGGDTQYF.

The gene calls are TRBV6-5 and TRBJ1-1; D ambiguous. The CDR3 covers 13 residues. Trimming stripped 6 bases from V and 5 bases from J, with 13 bases between. From germline, CDR1 is MNHEY and CDR2 SVGAGI. In DNA form, the CDR3 reads TGTGCCAGCAGCCTGTATCCCGGGACTGAAGCTTTCTTT. Protein product: CASSLYPGTEAFF.

The gene calls are TRBV5-6 and TRBJ1-6; 9 positions match TRBD1. V gave up 4 bases and J gave up 10 bases; unmatched junction bases: 3. The CDR3 has 13 amino acids. Germline V gene lookup returns CDR1 SGHDT and CDR2 YYEEEE. The CDR3 loop is CASSMDRGSPLHF. The CDR3 DNA follows: TGTGCCAGCAGCATGGACAGGGGATCACCCCTCCACTTT. Supplemented by reference TRBV5-6 and TRBJ1-6, the full variable domain reads DAGVTQSPTHLIKTRGQQVTLRCSPKSGHDTVSWYQQALGQGPQFIFQYYEEEERQRGNFPDRFSGHQFPNYSSELNVNALLLGDSALYLCASSMDRGSPLHFGNGTRLTVT.

This rearrangement joins TRBV4-3 to TRBJ1-3; unclear D gene. V gave up 0 bases and J gave up 1 base, with 7 bases separating them. The germline CDR1 and CDR2 sequences are LGHNA and YSLEER. The CDR3 runs 15 residues. For the CDR3, the DNA is TGCGCCAGCAGCCAAGAATCACGGTCTGGAAACACCATATATTTT. It specifies CASSQESRSGNTIYF.